This passage covers 13 T cell receptor beta chains from one sample sequenced in a study of T cell repertoires in cytomegalovirus infection. TCRdb re-called the reads with MiXCR, one entry per CDR3 protein. The sample includes more than 200,000 distinct CDR3 sequences, approximately 9.2% of them seen just once. The sequencing input was PBMCs. Every receptor here comes from a human donor in good health (CMV status not recorded). Some clones in this sample may be carry-over from other donors' samples.

The sample holds a few counts of this clonotype. The genes are TRBV9 and TRBJ2-2, with 9 bases aligning to TRBD1. CDR1 SGDLS and CDR2 YYNGEE come from the germline V gene. This CDR3 spans 15 amino acids. Trimming took 2 bases from V and 5 from J; bases not matched to a gene: 4. The CDR3 region has the DNA TGTGCCAGCAGCGTTGGACAGGGGAGGACCGGGGAGCTGTTTTTT. This sequence encodes CASSVGQGRTGELFF. Full variable domain (outside the CDR3, taken from reference TRBV9 and TRBJ2-2): DSGVTQTPKHLITATGQRVTLRCSPRSGDLSVYWYQQSLDQGLQFLIQYYNGEERAKGNILERFSAQQFPDLHSELNLSSLELGDSALYFCASSVGQGRTGELFFGEGSRLTVL.

The rearrangement joins TRBV15 to TRBJ2-3, with D unclear. V lost 0 bases and J lost 1, with 8 bases in between. CDR1 and CDR2 (germline): LNHNV, YYDKDF (reference sequence). The CDR3 has 15 residues. In DNA, the CDR3 is TGTGCCACCAGCAGAGATCCCGTCGGCACAGATACGCAGTATTTT. Translating gives CATSRDPVGTDTQYF.

Many counts were recorded for this clonotype. The chain employs TRBV5-1 and TRBJ1-2, with TRBD1 as a possible D gene (6 bases). This CDR3 spans 16 amino acids. Trimming left V 0 bases short and J 8 bases short, with 20 bases between. Germline V gene data show CDR1 as SGHRS and CDR2 as YFSETQ. The CDR3 sequence is CASSLGRQGSVKGYTF. As DNA, the CDR3 is TGCGCCAGCAGCTTGGGGAGGCAGGGGAGCGTGAAAGGCTACACCTTC.

V gene TRBV29-1 combines with J gene TRBJ1-2; weak D call: TRBD1 (6 bases). Between the trimmed V and J ends, which lost 8 bases and 4 bases, there was a span of 14 bases. The CDR3 totals 12 residues. Germline loops: CDR1 SQVTM, CDR2 ANQGSEA. CDR3 coding DNA: TGCAGCACCTTGACAGGCGGCTATGGCTACACCTTC. Its protein product is CSTLTGGYGYTF.

Many counts were recorded for this clonotype. This chain joins TRBV7-2 and TRBJ1-4; 8 nucleotides line up with TRBD1. CDR3 size: 15 residues. Germline V gives CDR1 SGHTA, CDR2 FQGNSA. V trimming: 4 bases; J trimming: 7 bases; junction bases outside the gene matches: 8. As DNA, the CDR3 is TGTGCCAGCAGCTCGGACAGGGAGAATCGTGAAAAACTGTTTTTT. This gives the protein CASSSDRENREKLFF.

This rearrangement joins TRBV20-1 to TRBJ2-1; 8 positions match TRBD2. The CDR3 contains 14 residues. Losses at the gene ends were 5 bases for V and 13 bases for J; bases not matched to a gene: 16. The germline CDR1 and CDR2 sequences are DFQATT and SNEGSKA (reference sequence). CDR3 loop: CSALNSGTRMRQFF. CDR3 sequence (DNA): TGCAGTGCTCTTAATAGCGGGACCCGGATGAGACAGTTCTTC.

In this sample, this clonotype turned up many times. This chain uses TRBV12-3 or TRBV12-4 with TRBJ1-4; the D gene is possibly TRBD1 (6 bases). The CDR3 runs to 15 residues. The V end lost 2 bases, the J end lost 7 bases, and 14 bases lay between the germline ends. The CDR3 spells CASSLQAGVGEKLFF. The DNA for the CDR3 is TGTGCCAGCAGTTTACAGGCAGGGGTCGGTGAAAAACTGTTTTTT.

This clonotype was found a few times. The V and J genes are TRBV14 and TRBJ2-5, with D unresolved. Germline V lookup: CDR1 SGHDN, CDR2 FVKESK. The CDR3 runs 15 residues. V was trimmed by 0 bases and J by 7 bases, leaving 15 bases between them. Here the CDR3 reads CASSQDRIQSGTQYF. The CDR3 DNA reads TGTGCCAGCAGCCAAGATAGAATACAGTCCGGGACCCAGTACTTC.

This clonotype was counted many times. J is TRBJ1-1 and V is TRBV10-3; the D is unclear. CDR1 and CDR2 (germline): ENHRY, SYGVKD. V dropped 6 bases and J dropped 0 bases, with 5 bases sitting between them. CDR3 length: 12 amino acids. CDR3 amino acids: CAIRNLNTEAFF. The CDR3, as DNA: TGTGCCATCAGAAACTTGAACACTGAAGCTTTCTTT.

This rearrangement joins TRBV12-3 or TRBV12-4 to TRBJ2-7; 8 bases map to TRBD2. This CDR3 has 15 residues. The V gene end was trimmed by 4 bases and the J gene end by 0 bases; junction bases not matched to a gene: 5. CDR3 DNA sequence: TGTGCCAGCAGTTCCAAGCGGGGGCACTCCTACGAGCAGTACTTC. Translating gives CASSSKRGHSYEQYF.

Many counts were recorded for this clonotype. The rearrangement joins TRBV12-3 or TRBV12-4 to TRBJ2-1; TRBD2 matches at 8 bases. After removal of 6 bases from V and 4 bases from J, the junction contained 11 bases not matched to a gene. The CDR3 length is 16 residues. Here the CDR3 reads CASRHGGEGTYNEQFF. CDR3 sequence (DNA): TGTGCCAGCAGGCACGGGGGGGAGGGTACTTACAATGAGCAGTTCTTC.

This clonotype appeared many times. The V call is TRBV7-8, the J call TRBJ2-1; TRBD1 agrees at 7 bases. The CDR3 sequence is 17 residues long. Looked up from germline, CDR1 is SGHVS and CDR2 is FQNEAQ. The V segment lost 2 bases and the J segment 1 base; nucleotides outside the gene matches: 8. CDR3 residues: CASSLRGGQRSYNEQFF. CDR3 sequence (DNA): TGTGCCAGCAGCTTAAGAGGGGGCCAAAGATCCTACAATGAGCAGTTCTTC.

In its sample, this clonotype was seen many times. This chain uses TRBV7-2 with TRBJ2-3, with D uncertain. The V gene lost 1 base and the J gene lost 5 bases, with 13 bases spanning the gap. Germline-derived CDR1 and CDR2 are SGHTA and FQGNSA. The CDR3 runs to 15 residues. CDR3 loop: CASSLVPVSQDTQYF. The CDR3 coding sequence is TGTGCCAGCAGCTTAGTACCCGTTTCACAAGATACGCAGTATTTT.